What follows are 4 T cell receptor beta chains derived from one specimen sequenced in a study of blood T cell repertoires in COVID-19. Some clones are missing from TCRdb's copy, which holds only in-frame ones; the method was immunoSEQ multiplex PCR. The sample has about 270,000 clones, roughly nine tenths seen once. Input material: peripheral blood. The receptors were sampled from a middle-aged man with active or convalescent COVID-19.

The CDR3 DNA reads as TGTGCCAGCAGCCCCCCAGCAACTAATGAAAAACTGTTTTTT. It yields the protein CASSPPATNEKLFF. This chain connects TRBV5-5 to TRBJ1-4, with D hard to call. This CDR3 is 14 amino acids long. Germline assignment: CDR1 SGHKS and CDR2 YYEKEE (reference sequence). The V gene lost 4 bases and the J gene lost 0 bases, with 7 bases spanning the gap.

This chain links TRBV13 with TRBJ2-7; D is possibly TRBD2 (6 bases). Germline CDR1 PRHDT, CDR2 FYEKMQ (reference sequence). The CDR3 spans 14 residues. Trimming removed 3 bases at V and 4 bases at J, with 13 bases between. CDR3 loop: CASSLGGKNYEQYF. DNA for the CDR3: TGTGCCAGCAGCTTGGGGGGAAAGAATTACGAGCAGTACTTC.

V is TRBV11-3 and J is TRBJ2-7; D is uncertain. V was trimmed by 3 bases and J by 6 bases, leaving 12 bases between them. Germline V gives CDR1 SGHNT, CDR2 YENEEA. The CDR3 covers 13 residues. The CDR3 coding sequence is TGTGCCAGCAGCTTCTCCGCGGCTGTCGAGCAGTACTTC. It yields the protein CASSFSAAVEQYF.

Turning to this clone: This sample includes further DNA sequences coding for the same CDR3. The gene calls are TRBV9 and TRBJ1-2; the match to TRBD1 covers 10 bases. Germline values: CDR1 SGDLS, CDR2 YYNGEE. V trimming: 4 bases; J trimming: 7 bases; junction bases outside the gene matches: 4. CDR3 length: 13 residues. CDR3 residues: CASSPRTGGGYTF. Written as DNA, the CDR3 is TGTGCCAGCAGCCCCCGGACAGGGGGTGGCTACACCTTC.